This T cell receptor (beta chain) was observed in a study of blood T cells in healthy people across ages. The study's findings and limits: The fall in TCR beta diversity per million T cells was roughly linear with age.

In this sample, this clonotype turned up a few times. What it recognizes is unknown. For the second PCR, which ran for roughly 7 to 11 cycles, a sample-barcoded 5' primer and a J-beta primer mix were used. In TCRdb, the 5' RACE reads were re-called with MiXCR into one record per CDR3 protein. Found here are under 800,000 distinct CDR3 sequences, roughly 21% of them singletons; the top ten hold roughly 3.7%. The germline CDR1 and CDR2 sequences are DFQATT and SNEGSKA (reference sequence). The CDR3 is made up of 13 amino acids. The V gene is TRBV20-1, the J gene TRBJ2-5, with unresolved D. The DNA end lines up better with TRBJ2-7; the J call may be wrong. Sequencing input: blood. The receptor was derived from an older man in good health. The CDR3 DNA reads as TGCAGTGCTACCGAAAAAAATACCTACGAGCAGTACTTC. This translates into CSATEKNTYEQYF.